The rows below give T cell receptor beta chains drawn from one sample of a study of blood T cell repertoires in COVID-19. Only in-frame clones appear in the TCRdb table, and some are missing; sequencing was by immunoSEQ multiplex PCR. The sample includes roughly 230,000 clones, around 88% of them seen just once. The sequenced material came from peripheral blood. The receptors stem from a man between 35 and 55 years old with active or convalescent COVID-19. CDR3s include the opening cysteine and the closing phenylalanine or tryptophan. D genes are given only for firm matches. Not every row has a clone size; where given, it reads once, few, many or a size class.

-,TRBV30,TRBJ1-1,-,TGTGCCTGGAGTACTTCCGGTATCGTGAACACTGAAGCTTTCTTT,CAWSTSGIVNTEAFF
-,TRBV19,TRBJ1-5,-,TGTGCCAGTAGTATAGATCGCGATCAGCCCCAGCATTTT,CASSIDRDQPQHF
-,TRBV12-3/TRBV12-4,TRBJ1-4,-,TGTGCCAGCAGTTTTGAGGCAGAAAAACTGTTTTTT,CASSFEAEKLFF
-,TRBV7-2,TRBJ1-5,-,TGTGCCAGCAGTGGGAGGGGCGGCAATCAGCCCCAGCATTTT,CASSGRGGNQPQHF
TRBD2,TRBV27,TRBJ2-3,many,TGTGCCAGCAACGACTTGGCGGGGGGAACAGATACGCAGTATTTT,CASNDLAGGTDTQYF
-,TRBV19,TRBJ1-6,-,TGTGCCAGTAGTGTAACAGAAGCCTCACCCCTCCACTTT,CASSVTEASPLHF
-,TRBV19,TRBJ1-2,-,TGTGCCAGTAGTACCAGGGGAACTAACTATGGCTACACCTTC,CASSTRGTNYGYTF
-,TRBV6-5,TRBJ1-5,-,TGTGCCAGCAGTCGAGGGGGACAACCGCCCCAGCATTTT,CASSRGGQPPQHF
-,TRBV7-6,TRBJ2-2,-,TGTGCCAGCAGCTTCCCAGTAAGAGGGCGGAACACCGGGGAGCTGTTTTTT,CASSFPVRGRNTGELFF
TRBD1,TRBV7-9,TRBJ1-2,-,TGTGCCAGCAGCAATAAGGACAGGCCGCTCGATGGCTACACCTTC,CASSNKDRPLDGYTF
-,TRBV24-1,TRBJ2-1,-,TGTGCCACCAGTGACCCAAACCTCAGGGGGGACCGCAATGAGCAGTTCTTC,CATSDPNLRGDRNEQFF
-,TRBV18,TRBJ2-2,-,TGTGCCAGCTCACCACCGGGCCGGGAGCTGTTTTTT,CASSPPGRELFF
-,TRBV7-2,TRBJ1-1,once,TGTGCCAGCAGCTTGAGACAGGTTAGCACTGAAGCTTTCTTT,CASSLRQVSTEAFF
-,TRBV7-2,TRBJ2-7,-,TGTGCCAGCAGCTTAAATAGCGGCGACTACGAGCAGTACTTC,CASSLNSGDYEQYF